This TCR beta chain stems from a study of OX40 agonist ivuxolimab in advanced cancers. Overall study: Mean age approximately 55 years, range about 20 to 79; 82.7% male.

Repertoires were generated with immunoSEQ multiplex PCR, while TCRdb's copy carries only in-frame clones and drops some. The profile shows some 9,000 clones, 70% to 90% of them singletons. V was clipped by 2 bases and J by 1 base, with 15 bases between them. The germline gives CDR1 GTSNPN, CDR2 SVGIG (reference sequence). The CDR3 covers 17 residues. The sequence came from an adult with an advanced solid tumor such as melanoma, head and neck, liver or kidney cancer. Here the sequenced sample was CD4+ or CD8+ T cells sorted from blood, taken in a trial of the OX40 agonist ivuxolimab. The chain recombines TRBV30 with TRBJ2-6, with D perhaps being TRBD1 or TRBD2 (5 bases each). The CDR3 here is CAWSRGPRDSGANVLTF. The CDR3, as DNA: TGTGCCTGGAGTAGGGGACCCAGGGATTCTGGGGCCAACGTCCTGACTTTC.